This T cell receptor beta chain is drawn from a study of regulatory T cells in long-lasting Graves disease. Libraries of TCR beta came from iRepertoire HTBI primers plus Arm-PCR of CDR3 regions. MiXCR, applied by TCRdb to the multiplex PCR reads, yields one record per CDR3 protein. The table includes about 530,000 distinct CDR3 sequences, around 16% detected once. The time point: newly diagnosed GD, antithyroid drugs for less than 3 months. RNA extracted from PBMCs served as the sequencing template. A few counts support this clonotype. Compared with germline, one end of the junction differs, possibly owing to a read error. Germline V gene data show CDR1 as MNHNS and CDR2 as SASEGT. CDR3 length: 8 residues. The sample was also reused in another study, on T cells in Graves' hyperthyroidism and ophthalmopathy.

This chain links TRBV6-1 with TRBJ1-2, with D unresolved. Sequencing used peripheral blood mononuclear cells (PBMCs), obtained at new diagnosis, from a patient treated with antithyroid drugs. The receptor was isolated from a woman between 40 and 65 years old with Graves disease. CDR3 DNA sequence: TGTGCCAGCAGTGCCCCGTCCTTC. Amino acids: CASSAPSF.